The present T cell receptor (beta chain) was sequenced within a study of vaccination and CD4 T cells after COVID-19. Study-level information: Cells received overlapping spike peptides from SARS-CoV-2, HCoV-NL63, HCoV-OC43 and HCoV-229E as stimulation.

As for treatment: roughly 10-day PBMC culture with coronavirus spike peptide pools or control peptides (ViraFEST assay). Under the ViraFEST approach, antigen-specific T cells were expanded with peptide pools and TCRs subsequently sequenced. After being plated at under 2.5 million per well, PBMCs were cultured with approximately 9.8 IU/ml IL-2 and about 10 ug/ml peptide pools. Negative selection purified CD4+ T cells after roughly 9 days of culture. On this clonotype itself: Its target is unknown.

This CDR3 is 16 amino acids long. Germline V CDR1 and CDR2: SGDLS, YYNGEE. The ends were cut back, 0 bases at V and 3 bases at J, with 16 bases in the middle. An Oncomine TCR Beta short-read assay was used to sequence the DNA from cultured CD4+ T cells. One entry per CDR3 protein, called by TCRdb with MiXCR from the PCR reads. The sample lists approximately 8,100 distinct CDR3 sequences; 64% were seen once. V is TRBV9 and J is TRBJ2-7; either TRBD1 or TRBD2 may supply D (5 bases each). The clonotype comes from a human donor who had recovered from COVID-19. Specimen: CD4+ T cells from blood, cultured in vitro. CDR3 residues: CASSVERDGALYEQYF. The CDR3, as DNA: TGTGCCAGCAGCGTAGAAAGGGACGGGGCTCTCTACGAGCAGTACTTC. Looking up the rest from reference TRBV9 and TRBJ2-7 gives the full variable domain: DSGVTQTPKHLITATGQRVTLRCSPRSGDLSVYWYQQSLDQGLQFLIQYYNGEERAKGNILERFSAQQFPDLHSELNLSSLELGDSALYFCASSVERDGALYEQYFGPGTRLTVT.